Shown below are 16 T cell receptor beta chains from a single sample sequenced in a study of molecular identifiers for immune sequencing clone quantification. TCRdb called the PCR reads again in MiXCR, with one record for every CDR3 protein. The sample lists over 600,000 distinct CDR3 sequences, 15% to 20% occurring once. Sequencing was carried out using naive CD8+ T cells from blood, with Jurkat cell RNA spiked in. The subset is: FACS-sorted CD8+CD4-CCR7+CD45RA+ naive T cells. These receptors came from a human donor in good health. Some libraries in this study had Jurkat cell RNA spiked in.

At least ten counts were recorded for this clonotype. This sequence joins TRBV5-1 and TRBJ2-7; 8 bases align to TRBD1. The germline CDR1 and CDR2 sequences are SGHRS and YFSETQ. CDR3 size: 15 residues. The J segment lost 0 bases and the V segment lost 4 bases, leaving 6 bases of the junction unmatched. The CDR3 here is CASSEWTGSSYEQYF. The CDR3 DNA is TGCGCCAGCAGCGAATGGACAGGGAGCTCCTACGAGCAGTACTTC.

Comment on this clonotype: A much larger clone lies a single base off, so this may be a read error. V is TRBV2 and J is TRBJ1-6; possibly TRBD1 for D (5 bases). Germline assignment: CDR1 SNHLY and CDR2 FYNNEI. The length of the CDR3 is 15 residues. The CDR3 nucleotides read TGTGCCAGCAGTGCAAGGTGGGGGAATAATCCACCCCTCCACTTT. Translating gives CASSARWGNNPPLHF.

Ten or more counts support this clonotype. The CDR3 loop is CASSQSQGWAEAFF. CDR3 DNA: TGTGCCAGCAGTCAGTCGCAGGGATGGGCTGAAGCTTTCTTT. The rearrangement links TRBV6-5 to TRBJ1-1; possible D gene TRBD1, 5 bases. The CDR3 is 14 residues long. The germline V and J ends were trimmed by 5 bases and 6 bases, with 16 bases remaining between them. Germline loops: CDR1 MNHEY, CDR2 SVGAGI.

This clonotype was seen many times. V gene TRBV13 combines with J gene TRBJ2-7; 8 bases align to TRBD2. CDR1 and CDR2 from the germline V gene are PRHDT and FYEKMQ (reference sequence). V was clipped by 5 bases and J by 7 bases; unmatched bases: 16. This CDR3 has 16 residues. CDR3 sequence reads: CASSQLQTGGPWEQYF. Here the CDR3 DNA reads TGTGCCAGCAGCCAGTTACAAACGGGGGGGCCTTGGGAGCAGTACTTC.

This clonotype was detected only a few times. The V call is TRBV6-6, the J call TRBJ2-1, with D maybe TRBD2 (6 bases). Trimming shortened V by 5 bases and J by 4 bases, and 15 bases separated the two germline ends. This CDR3 has 15 residues. Germline values: CDR1 MNHNY, CDR2 SVGAGI (reference sequence). CDR3 nucleotides: TGTGCCAGCAGTCTAACCCTAGCGCTTTACAATGAGCAGTTCTTC. Its protein is CASSLTLALYNEQFF.

The sample holds one count of this clonotype. A much larger clone sits a single nucleotide away, making a read error possible. DNA of the CDR3: TGTGCCAGCAGCCAAGGGGACTTGTACCAAGAGACCCGGTACTTC. Residues: CASSQGDLYQETRYF. The chain has TRBV3-1 and TRBJ2-5; D might be TRBD2 (6 bases). Germline CDR1 LGHDT, CDR2 YNNKEL (reference sequence). The CDR3 is 15 amino acids.

This clonotype came up many times. This chain links TRBV28 with TRBJ2-3, with 12 bases fitting TRBD2. Trimming at V came to 2 bases and at J to 2 bases, leaving 8 bases not matched to a gene. CDR3 length: 18 residues. CDR1 and CDR2 (germline): MDHEN, SYDVKM. CDR3 amino acids: CASSLPRTSGIYTDTQYF. CDR3 sequence (DNA): TGTGCCAGCAGTTTACCTCGGACTAGCGGGATCTACACAGATACGCAGTATTTT.

There are many counts of this clonotype. V is TRBV20-1 and J is TRBJ2-7; D is possibly TRBD1 (5 bases). Germline loops: CDR1 DFQATT, CDR2 SNEGSKA (reference sequence). This CDR3 has 10 amino acids. Trimming removed 4 bases at V and 6 bases at J, with 7 bases between. The DNA of the CDR3 is TGCAGTGCTAATGGGGCCGAGCAGTACTTC. This translates into CSANGAEQYF.

This clonotype was counted only a few times. This chain connects TRBV18 to TRBJ1-1; D possibly corresponds to TRBD1 (5 bases). Germline lookup yields CDR1 KGHSH and CDR2 LQKENI. V was clipped by 6 bases and J by 4 bases, with 15 bases between them. The CDR3 sequence is 14 residues long. CDR3 residues: CASSPSGVGTEAFF. The CDR3 DNA sequence: TGTGCCAGCTCCCCCTCGGGGGTGGGCACTGAAGCTTTCTTT.

As for this clonotype: The junction and the germline gene differ at one end; a read error may be behind it. The chain couples TRBV20-1 to TRBJ1-1; the D gene is possibly TRBD1 (6 bases). CDR3 length equals 14 residues. Per germline, CDR1 DFQATT and CDR2 SNEGSKA (reference sequence). The CDR3 coding sequence is TGCAGTGCTAGAGTCCACGAGGGGGGCACTGAGGCTCTCTTT. This translates into CSARVHEGGTEALF.

This clonotype was observed many times. The chain uses TRBV4-1 and TRBJ2-7; D unclear. Germline CDR1 MGHRA, CDR2 YSYEKL. Trimming removed 2 bases at V and 1 base at J, with 9 bases between. This CDR3 comprises 14 residues. The CDR3 region has the DNA TGCGCCAGCAGCCAAAGTCGGGCTTCCTACGAGCAGTACTTC. It encodes CASSQSRASYEQYF.

This clonotype was counted many times. This chain connects TRBV4-3 to TRBJ2-1; 9 bases agree with TRBD2. J was trimmed by 3 bases and V by 0 bases; bases with no gene match: 6. Germline V gene data show CDR1 as LGHNA and CDR2 as YSLEER. The CDR3 is 17 amino acids. DNA of the CDR3: TGCGCCAGCAGCCAAGATCTAAGCGGGGGGCGCTACAATGAGCAGTTCTTC. Translating it yields CASSQDLSGGRYNEQFF.

This clonotype came up many times. This chain connects TRBV6-2 or TRBV6-3 to TRBJ1-1; no clear D gene. V was pared by 2 bases and J by 5 bases, with 3 bases between. The CDR3 is 11 residues long. Looked up from germline, CDR1 is MNHEY and CDR2 is SVGEGT. The chain's CDR3 is CASSYVTEAFF. CDR3 bases: TGTGCCAGCAGTTACGTGACTGAAGCTTTCTTT.

This clonotype was seen a handful of times. The rearrangement links TRBV9 to TRBJ1-1; 7 nucleotides align to TRBD1. The CDR3 sequence is 15 residues long. Germline CDR1 is SGDLS and CDR2 is YYNGEE. Trimming cost V 3 bases and J 0 bases; bases outside gene matches: 5. Here the CDR3 DNA reads TGTGCCAGCAGCGAAGGGGGCCCACTGAACACTGAAGCTTTCTTT. Its translation is CASSEGGPLNTEAFF.

On this clonotype itself: This may come from a read error, since a much larger clone is one base off. CDR3 loop: CASGYLVQGAEAFF. The CDR3 coding sequence is TGTGCCAGCGGCTACCTAGTACAGGGCGCTGAAGCTTTCTTT. The chain uses TRBV7-9 and TRBJ1-1; D might be TRBD1 (6 bases). Germline loops: CDR1 SEHNR, CDR2 FQNEAQ (reference sequence). The length of the CDR3 is 14 residues. V dropped 8 bases and J dropped 6 bases, with 19 bases sitting between them.

This clonotype was counted at least ten times. The rearrangement joins TRBV14 to TRBJ2-5; the D gene is possibly TRBD1 (5 bases). Germline V lookup: CDR1 SGHDN, CDR2 FVKESK. The CDR3 has 15 residues. Trimming shortened V by 0 bases and J by 1 base, and 9 bases separated the two germline ends. CDR3 bases: TGTGCCAGCAGCCAAGATTGGGGCCCCCAAGAGACCCAGTACTTC. Amino acid sequence: CASSQDWGPQETQYF.